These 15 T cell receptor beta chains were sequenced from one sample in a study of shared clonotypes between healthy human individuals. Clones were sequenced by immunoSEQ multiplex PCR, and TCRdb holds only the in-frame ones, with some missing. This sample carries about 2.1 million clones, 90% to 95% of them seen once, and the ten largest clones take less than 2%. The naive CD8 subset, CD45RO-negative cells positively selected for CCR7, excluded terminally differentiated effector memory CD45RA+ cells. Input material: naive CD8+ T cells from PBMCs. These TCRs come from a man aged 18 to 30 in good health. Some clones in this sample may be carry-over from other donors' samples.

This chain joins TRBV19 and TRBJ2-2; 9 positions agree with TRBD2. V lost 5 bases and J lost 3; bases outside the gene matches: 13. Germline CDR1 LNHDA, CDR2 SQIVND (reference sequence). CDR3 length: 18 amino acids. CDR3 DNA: TGTGCCAGTAGTCCGGGACTAGCAGGCCTGAATCACACCGGGGAGCTGTTTTTT. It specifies CASSPGLAGLNHTGELFF.

CDR3 region: CASSLYALTSGTDLSTDTQYF. The CDR3 DNA is TGTGCCAGCAGTTTATATGCCCTCACCTCCGGGACAGACCTGAGCACAGATACGCAGTATTTT. The V and J genes are TRBV27 and TRBJ2-3; 7 positions match TRBD1. CDR1 and CDR2 from the germline V gene are MNHEY and SMNVEV (reference sequence). V was pared by 1 base and J by 0 bases, with 19 bases of the junction left unmatched. This CDR3 contains 21 residues.

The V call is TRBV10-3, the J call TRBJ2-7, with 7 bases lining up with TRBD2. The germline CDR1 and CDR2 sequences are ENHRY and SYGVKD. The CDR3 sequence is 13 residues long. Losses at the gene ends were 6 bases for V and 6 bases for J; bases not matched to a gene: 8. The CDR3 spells CAIRPGGDGEQYF. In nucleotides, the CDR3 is TGTGCCATCAGGCCGGGGGGAGACGGCGAGCAGTACTTC.

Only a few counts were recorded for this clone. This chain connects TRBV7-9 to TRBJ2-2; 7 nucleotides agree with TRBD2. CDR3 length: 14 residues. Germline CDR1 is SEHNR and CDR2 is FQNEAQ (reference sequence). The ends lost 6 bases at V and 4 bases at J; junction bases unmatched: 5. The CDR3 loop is CASRPAGITGELFF. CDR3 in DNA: TGTGCCAGCAGACCAGCGGGAATCACCGGGGAGCTGTTTTTT.

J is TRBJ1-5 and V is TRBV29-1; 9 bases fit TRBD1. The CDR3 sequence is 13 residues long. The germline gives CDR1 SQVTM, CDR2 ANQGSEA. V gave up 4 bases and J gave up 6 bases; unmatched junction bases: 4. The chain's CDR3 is CSVGWDRAQPQHF. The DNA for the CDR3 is TGCAGCGTTGGCTGGGACAGGGCTCAGCCCCAGCATTTT.

The CDR3 reads CASSLGLAGNEQFF. The CDR3 DNA sequence: TGCGCCAGCAGCCTTGGACTAGCGGGAAATGAGCAGTTCTTC. The chain uses TRBV4-3 and TRBJ2-1; 12 bases fit TRBD2. The CDR3 length is 14 residues. Germline lookup yields CDR1 LGHNA and CDR2 YSLEER. Trimming took 4 bases from V and 7 from J; bases not matched to a gene: 2.

CDR3 sequence (DNA): TGTGCCAGCAGCCTATGGGGGGGTGGGACTGAAGCTTTCTTT. It is translated as CASSLWGGGTEAFF. The rearrangement joins TRBV7-2 to TRBJ1-1, with D perhaps TRBD1 (5 bases). The V end lost 5 bases, the J end lost 5 bases, and 15 bases lay between the germline ends. The CDR3 runs 14 residues. In germline, CDR1 is SGHTA, CDR2 FQGNSA.

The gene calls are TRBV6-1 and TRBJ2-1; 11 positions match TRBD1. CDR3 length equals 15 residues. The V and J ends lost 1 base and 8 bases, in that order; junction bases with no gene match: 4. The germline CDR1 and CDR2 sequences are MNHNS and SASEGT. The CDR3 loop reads CASSEGTGGSDEQFF. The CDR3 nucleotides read TGTGCCAGCAGTGAAGGGACAGGGGGCTCCGATGAGCAGTTCTTC.

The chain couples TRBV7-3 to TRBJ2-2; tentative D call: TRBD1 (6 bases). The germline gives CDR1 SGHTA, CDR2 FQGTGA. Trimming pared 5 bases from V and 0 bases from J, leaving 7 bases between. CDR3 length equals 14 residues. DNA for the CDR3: TGTGCCAGCAGCGGGACACCGAACACCGGGGAGCTGTTTTTT. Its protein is CASSGTPNTGELFF.

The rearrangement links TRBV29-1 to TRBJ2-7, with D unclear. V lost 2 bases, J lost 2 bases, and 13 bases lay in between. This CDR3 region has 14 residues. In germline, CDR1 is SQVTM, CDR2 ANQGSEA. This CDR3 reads CSVESTLSPYEQYF. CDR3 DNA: TGCAGCGTTGAATCAACCTTGTCCCCCTACGAGCAGTACTTC.

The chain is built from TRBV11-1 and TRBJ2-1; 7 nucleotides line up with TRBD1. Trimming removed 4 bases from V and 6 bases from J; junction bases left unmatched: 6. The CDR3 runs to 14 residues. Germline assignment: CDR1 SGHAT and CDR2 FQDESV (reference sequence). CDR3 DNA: TGTGCCAGCAGCTCCGACAGGGTCGGCAATGAGCAGTTCTTC. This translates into CASSSDRVGNEQFF.

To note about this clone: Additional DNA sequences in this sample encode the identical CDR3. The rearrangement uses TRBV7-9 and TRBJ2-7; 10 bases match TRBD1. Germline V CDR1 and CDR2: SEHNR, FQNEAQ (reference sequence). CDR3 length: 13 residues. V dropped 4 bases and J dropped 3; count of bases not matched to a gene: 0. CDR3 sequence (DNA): TGTGCCAGCAGCTGGACAGGGGGCTACGAGCAGTACTTC. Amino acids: CASSWTGGYEQYF.

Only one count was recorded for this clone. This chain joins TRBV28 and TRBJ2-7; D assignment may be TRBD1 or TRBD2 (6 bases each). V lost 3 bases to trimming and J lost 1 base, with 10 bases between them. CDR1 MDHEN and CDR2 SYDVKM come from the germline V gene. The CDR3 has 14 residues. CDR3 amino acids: CASSLRGESYEQYF. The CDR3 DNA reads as TGTGCCAGCAGTTTGAGGGGGGAGTCCTACGAGCAGTACTTC.

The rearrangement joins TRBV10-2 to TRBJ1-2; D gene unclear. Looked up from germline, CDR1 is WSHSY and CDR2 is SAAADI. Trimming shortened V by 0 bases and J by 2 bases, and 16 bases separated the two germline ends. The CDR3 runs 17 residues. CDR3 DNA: TGCGCCAGCAGTGAGTCGAGCCCAGCGGCCGGGAACTATGGCTACACCTTC. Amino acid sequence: CASSESSPAAGNYGYTF.

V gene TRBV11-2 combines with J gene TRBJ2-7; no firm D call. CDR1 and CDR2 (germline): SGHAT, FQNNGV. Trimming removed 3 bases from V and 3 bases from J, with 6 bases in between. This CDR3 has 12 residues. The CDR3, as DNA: TGTGCCAGCAGCTTTAAGGTCTACGAGCAGTACTTC. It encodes CASSFKVYEQYF.